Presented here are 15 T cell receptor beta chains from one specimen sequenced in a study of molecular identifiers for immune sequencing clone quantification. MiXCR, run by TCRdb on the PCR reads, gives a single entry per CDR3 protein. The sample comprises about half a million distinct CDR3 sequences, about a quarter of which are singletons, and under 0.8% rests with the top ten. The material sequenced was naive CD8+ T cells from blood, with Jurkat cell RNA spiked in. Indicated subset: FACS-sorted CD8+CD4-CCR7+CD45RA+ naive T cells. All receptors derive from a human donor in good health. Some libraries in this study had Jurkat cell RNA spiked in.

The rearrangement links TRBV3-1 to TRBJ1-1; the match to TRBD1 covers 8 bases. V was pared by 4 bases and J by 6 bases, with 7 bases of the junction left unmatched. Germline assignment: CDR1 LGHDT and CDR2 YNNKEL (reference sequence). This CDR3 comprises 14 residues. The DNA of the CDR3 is TGTGCCAGCAGCCCCGACAGGGGTAGTGCTGAAGCTTTCTTT. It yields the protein CASSPDRGSAEAFF.

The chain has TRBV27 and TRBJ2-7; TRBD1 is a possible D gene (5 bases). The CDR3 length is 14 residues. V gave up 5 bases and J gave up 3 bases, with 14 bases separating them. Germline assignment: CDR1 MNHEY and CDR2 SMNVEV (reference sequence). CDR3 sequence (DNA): TGTGCCAGCAGTCTCGGTTGGGGCAACTACGAGCAGTACTTC. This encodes CASSLGWGNYEQYF.

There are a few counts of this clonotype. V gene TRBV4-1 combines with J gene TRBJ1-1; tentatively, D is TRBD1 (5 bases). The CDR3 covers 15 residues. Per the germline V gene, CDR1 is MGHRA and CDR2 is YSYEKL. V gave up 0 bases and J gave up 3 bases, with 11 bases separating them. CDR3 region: CASSQDPPGHTEAFF. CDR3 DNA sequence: TGCGCCAGCAGCCAAGATCCCCCAGGGCACACTGAAGCTTTCTTT.

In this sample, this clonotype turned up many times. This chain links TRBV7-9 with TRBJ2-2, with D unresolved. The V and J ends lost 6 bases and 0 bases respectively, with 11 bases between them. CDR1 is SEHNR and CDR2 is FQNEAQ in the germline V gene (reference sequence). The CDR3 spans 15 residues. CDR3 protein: CASRPRDTNTGELFF. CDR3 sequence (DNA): TGTGCCAGCAGACCTCGAGACACGAACACCGGGGAGCTGTTTTTT.

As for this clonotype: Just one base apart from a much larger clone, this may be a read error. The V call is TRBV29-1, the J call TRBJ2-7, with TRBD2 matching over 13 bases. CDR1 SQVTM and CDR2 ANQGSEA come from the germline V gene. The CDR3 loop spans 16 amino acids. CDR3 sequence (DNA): TGCAGCGTTGCTCAAGGACCGGGACTAGCGGGGTACGCGCAGTACTTC. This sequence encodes CSVAQGPGLAGYAQYF.

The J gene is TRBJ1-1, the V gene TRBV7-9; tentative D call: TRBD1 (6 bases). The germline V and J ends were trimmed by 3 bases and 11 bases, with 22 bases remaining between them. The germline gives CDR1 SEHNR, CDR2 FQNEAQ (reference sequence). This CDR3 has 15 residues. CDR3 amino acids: CASSLAITGYLGAFF. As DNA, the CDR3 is TGTGCCAGCAGCTTGGCCATAACAGGGTACCTTGGGGCTTTCTTT.

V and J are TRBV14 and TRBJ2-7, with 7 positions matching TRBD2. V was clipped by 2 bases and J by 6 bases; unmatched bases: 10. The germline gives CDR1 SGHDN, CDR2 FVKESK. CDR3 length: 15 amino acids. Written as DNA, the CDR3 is TGTGCCAGCAGCCAATATGACGAGGGAGGGAGCGAGCAGTACTTC. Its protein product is CASSQYDEGGSEQYF.

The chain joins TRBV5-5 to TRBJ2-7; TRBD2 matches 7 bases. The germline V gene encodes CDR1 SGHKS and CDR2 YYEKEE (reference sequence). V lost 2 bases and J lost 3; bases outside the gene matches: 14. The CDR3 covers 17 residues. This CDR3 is CASSLWEPGLHIYEQYF. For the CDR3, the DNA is TGTGCCAGCAGCTTATGGGAACCGGGACTACACATCTACGAGCAGTACTTC.

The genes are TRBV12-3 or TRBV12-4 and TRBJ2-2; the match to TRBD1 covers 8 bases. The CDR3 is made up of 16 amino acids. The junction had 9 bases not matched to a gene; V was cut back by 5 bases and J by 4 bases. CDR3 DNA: TGTGCCAGCAGTGCCGACAGGGGAGGTGGCACCGGGGAGCTGTTTTTT. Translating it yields CASSADRGGGTGELFF.

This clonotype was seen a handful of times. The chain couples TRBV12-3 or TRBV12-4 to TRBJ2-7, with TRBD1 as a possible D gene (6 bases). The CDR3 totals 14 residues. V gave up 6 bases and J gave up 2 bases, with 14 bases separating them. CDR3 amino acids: CASSPTGLAYEQYF. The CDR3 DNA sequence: TGTGCCAGCAGCCCCACAGGGCTAGCCTACGAGCAGTACTTC.

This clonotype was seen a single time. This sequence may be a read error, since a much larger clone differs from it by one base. The chain's CDR3 is CAGSRDEAFF. The CDR3 DNA follows: TGTGCCGGCAGTAGGGATGAAGCTTTCTTT. The rearrangement joins TRBV7-9 to TRBJ1-1; D gene unclear. Per the germline V gene, CDR1 is SEHNR and CDR2 is FQNEAQ (reference sequence). The length of the CDR3 is 10 residues.

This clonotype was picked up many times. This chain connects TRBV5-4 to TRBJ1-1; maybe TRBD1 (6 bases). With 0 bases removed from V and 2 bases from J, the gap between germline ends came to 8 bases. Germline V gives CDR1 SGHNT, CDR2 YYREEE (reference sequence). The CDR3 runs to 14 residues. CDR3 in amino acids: CASSLDGTNTEAFF. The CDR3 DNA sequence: TGTGCCAGCAGCTTGGATGGGACAAACACTGAAGCTTTCTTT.

The CDR3 nucleotides read TGTGCCAGCAGTGTGTTCTGGGCGGGGTCCACAGATACGCAGTATTTT. Its protein is CASSVFWAGSTDTQYF. This chain links TRBV6-1 with TRBJ2-3; D perhaps matches TRBD2 (6 bases). Trimming shortened V by 4 bases and J by 2 bases, and 16 bases separated the two germline ends. The germline gives CDR1 MNHNS, CDR2 SASEGT. There are 16 residues in the CDR3.

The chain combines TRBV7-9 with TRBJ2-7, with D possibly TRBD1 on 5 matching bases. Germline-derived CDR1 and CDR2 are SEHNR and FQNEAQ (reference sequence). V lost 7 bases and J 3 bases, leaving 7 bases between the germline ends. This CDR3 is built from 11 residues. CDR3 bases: TGTGCCAGCAAAGACAGCTACGAGCAGTACTTC. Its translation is CASKDSYEQYF.

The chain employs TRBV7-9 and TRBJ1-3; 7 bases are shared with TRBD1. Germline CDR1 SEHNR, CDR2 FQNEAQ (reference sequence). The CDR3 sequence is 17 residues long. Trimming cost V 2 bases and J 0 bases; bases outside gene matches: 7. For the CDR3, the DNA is TGTGCCAGCAGCTTACGGGGACGACAGGGCTCTGGAAACACCATATATTTT. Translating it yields CASSLRGRQGSGNTIYF.